This TCR beta chain comes out of a study of T cell repertoires in ileal Crohn's disease. Study-level results: Compared with CD4 T cells, sorted CD8 cells carried more expanded clones.

Before sorting, lamina propria lymphocytes were separated from surgical specimens by density gradient. Only in-frame clones appear in the TCRdb table, and some are missing; sequencing was by immunoSEQ multiplex PCR. Of 150 to 200 clones listed, about 96% are singletons. With respect to this clone: Its cognate antigen is unknown.

The sequence was obtained from an adult with Crohn's disease. Material: CD4+ T cells sorted from the ileum.

This CDR3 reads CASSSGEGQGRSALFF. The DNA for the CDR3 is TGCGCCAGCAGCTCTGGAGAGGGACAGGGACGGTCGGCACTGTTTTTT. The chain is built from TRBV5-1 and TRBJ1-4; TRBD1 matches 9 bases. Germline CDR1 is SGHRS and CDR2 is YFSETQ. The V segment lost 3 bases and the J segment 13 bases; nucleotides outside the gene matches: 16. The CDR3 is 16 residues long.